This note documents a single TCR beta chain sequence. Per germline, CDR1 SNHLY and CDR2 FYNNEI. This CDR3 spans 18 amino acids. V gave up 4 bases and J gave up 1 base; unmatched junction bases: 8. The data belong to a study of blood T cell repertoires in COVID-19. Study summary: The United States, Italy and Spain were the sources of the acute and convalescent COVID-19 samples. Nucleic acid was either cDNA or gDNA, and it came from T cells, B-cell-depleted T cells, or PBMCs.

Measured with immunoSEQ multiplex PCR; TCRdb has only the in-frame clones, and not every one. The sample carries about 100,000 clones, about 88% recorded once. This clonotype was sampled from a human donor in a cohort sampled during active COVID-19. J is TRBJ1-6 and V is TRBV2, with TRBD1 identical over 9 bases. Material for sequencing was peripheral blood. This chain's CDR3 is CASSAPDRGRSYNSPLHF. The CDR3 nucleotides read TGTGCCAGCAGTGCTCCGGACAGGGGTCGGTCCTATAATTCACCCCTCCACTTT.